A single sample gave rise to the 12 T cell receptor beta chains below, sequenced in a study of T cells in Graves' hyperthyroidism and ophthalmopathy (dated by TCRdb to between 2017 and 2020). Libraries were made using multiplex PCR. Sequencing was performed on an Illumina HiSeq 2000. The TCR beta CDR3 regions were amplified from the RNA transcripts. For the first round of RT-PCR on the TCR CDR3, the HTBI primer set was used together with the Qiagen OneStep RT-PCR kit. In TCRdb, the public reads were trimmed at Q25 with fastp and aligned with MiXCR, with productive beta chains retained. Merged by CDR3 protein, the rows form single entries marked with the most common genes and DNA. The sample table lists a few hundred thousand distinct CDR3 sequences, roughly 18% of them with a count of one. The ten largest clonotypes hold approximately 16% of the sample. Sequencing was carried out using blood. The receptor set was obtained from a woman under 30 with Graves' ophthalmopathy.

This clonotype was observed many times. This chain connects TRBV20-1 to TRBJ2-1, with 8 positions matching TRBD2. This CDR3 is built from 16 residues. Trimming cost V 4 bases and J 2 bases; bases outside gene matches: 10. The germline gives CDR1 DFQATT, CDR2 SNEGSKA (reference sequence). The chain's CDR3 is CSATRTGTRPYNEQFF. CDR3 in DNA: TGCAGTGCTACTCGAACCGGGACTAGGCCCTACAATGAGCAGTTCTTC.

This clonotype came up many times. This rearrangement joins TRBV30 to TRBJ1-1; a weak D match, TRBD1 (6 bases). Germline values: CDR1 GTSNPN, CDR2 SVGIG (reference sequence). CDR3 length: 13 amino acids. Trimming stripped 1 base from V and 6 bases from J, with 12 bases between. The CDR3 loop is CAWSGGGGSEAFF. The CDR3 DNA reads as TGTGCCTGGAGTGGGGGGGGCGGGTCTGAAGCTTTCTTT. Supplemented by reference TRBV30 and TRBJ1-1, the full variable domain reads SQTIHQWPATLVQPVGSPLSLECTVEGTSNPNLYWYRQAAGRGLQLLFYSVGIGQISSEVPQNLSASRPQDRQFILSSKKLLLSDSGFYLCAWSGGGGSEAFFGQGTRLTVV.

At least ten counts were recorded for this clonotype. J is TRBJ1-1 and V is TRBV4-2; weak D call: TRBD1 (6 bases). This CDR3 is built from 15 residues. Trimming stripped 6 bases from V and 5 bases from J, with 19 bases between. Germline-derived CDR1 and CDR2 are LGHNA and YNFKEQ. CDR3 in amino acids: CASRLGEGGTTEAFF. The CDR3 DNA follows: TGTGCCAGCAGGCTCGGGGAAGGGGGTACAACTGAAGCTTTCTTT.

This clonotype has a count of ten or more. J is TRBJ1-2 and V is TRBV7-2; 7 bases fit TRBD1. From germline, CDR1 is SGHTA and CDR2 FQGNSA. This CDR3 region has 13 residues. J was trimmed by 5 bases and V by 5 bases; bases with no gene match: 5. CDR3 sequence reads: CASSPWTGYGYTF. For the CDR3, the DNA is TGTGCCAGCAGCCCGTGGACAGGATATGGCTACACCTTC.

V usage is TRBV5-5 and J usage is TRBJ1-4; the D gene is possibly TRBD1 (6 bases). With 3 bases removed from V and 0 bases from J, the gap between germline ends came to 9 bases. Germline CDR1 SGHKS, CDR2 YYEKEE (reference sequence). CDR3 length equals 15 residues. Here the CDR3 DNA reads TGTGCCAGCAGCTGGACAGATACAACTAATGAAAAACTGTTTTTT. This encodes CASSWTDTTNEKLFF.

In its sample, this clonotype was seen many times. The chain carries TRBV30 and TRBJ2-7; D not resolved. V lost 5 bases and J lost 4, with 15 bases in between. The CDR3 loop spans 13 amino acids. Germline values: CDR1 GTSNPN, CDR2 SVGIG (reference sequence). Here the CDR3 reads CAWVRFPSYEQYF. The CDR3 DNA is TGTGCCTGGGTCAGGTTCCCGTCTTACGAGCAGTACTTC. The full variable domain, its missing parts supplied by reference TRBV30 and TRBJ2-7, is SQTIHQWPATLVQPVGSPLSLECTVEGTSNPNLYWYRQAAGRGLQLLFYSVGIGQISSEVPQNLSASRPQDRQFILSSKKLLLSDSGFYLCAWVRFPSYEQYFGPGTRLTVT.

The V and J genes are TRBV7-9 and TRBJ2-2; tentative D call: TRBD2 (6 bases). Trimming cost V 10 bases and J 2 bases, with 14 bases left between them. This CDR3 comprises 14 residues. Per the germline V gene, CDR1 is SEHNR and CDR2 is FQNEAQ (reference sequence). This CDR3 is CATIGGTNTGELFF. CDR3 nucleotides: TGTGCCACCATAGGCGGGACCAACACCGGGGAGCTGTTTTTT.

This clonotype was found many times. The rearrangement links TRBV5-1 to TRBJ1-2, with D perhaps matching TRBD1 (5 bases). Germline V gives CDR1 SGHRS, CDR2 YFSETQ. This CDR3 has 14 residues. V lost 4 bases, J lost 5 bases, and 15 bases lay in between. CDR3 residues: CASSVTTAQYGYTF. For the CDR3, the DNA is TGCGCCAGCAGCGTGACGACAGCCCAATATGGCTACACCTTC.

In its sample, this clonotype was seen many times. The genes are TRBV28 and TRBJ2-7, with D possibly matching TRBD1 (6 bases). The length of the CDR3 is 14 residues. The V end was cut by 5 bases, the J end by 5 bases, with 16 bases between. Germline lookup yields CDR1 MDHEN and CDR2 SYDVKM. In DNA, the CDR3 is TGTGCCAGCAGTCCACCGACAGGTTTCAACGAGCAGTACTTC. The encoded protein is CASSPPTGFNEQYF.

This clonotype was counted only a few times. V and J are TRBV29-1 and TRBJ2-7; 7 bases line up with TRBD2. From germline, CDR1 is SQVTM and CDR2 ANQGSEA. Trimming cost V 1 base and J 6 bases; bases outside gene matches: 3. The CDR3 contains 12 residues. CDR3 DNA sequence: TGCAGCGTTGAAGTGGGGGGGATCGAGCAGTACTTC. It is translated as CSVEVGGIEQYF.

The V and J genes are TRBV7-9 and TRBJ1-2, with 8 bases identical to TRBD1. The trim removed 5 bases at V and 6 bases at J, leaving 14 bases unmatched. CDR1 SEHNR and CDR2 FQNEAQ come from the germline V gene (reference sequence). This CDR3 is 16 amino acids long. CDR3 loop: CASSVTGDLAYHGYTF. CDR3 nucleotide sequence: TGTGCCAGCAGCGTGACAGGGGATCTTGCCTACCATGGCTACACCTTC.

This rearrangement joins TRBV4-2 to TRBJ1-2; maybe TRBD1 (6 bases). CDR1 LGHNA and CDR2 YNFKEQ come from the germline V gene. The ends were cut back, 0 bases at V and 0 bases at J, with 14 bases in the middle. CDR3 size: 17 residues. In nucleotides, the CDR3 is TGTGCCAGCAGCCAAGATTCAATTGGGGGCCCTAACTATGGCTACACCTTC. Its translation is CASSQDSIGGPNYGYTF.